This passage covers 24 T cell receptor beta chains from one sample sequenced in a study of metastatic and nonmetastatic thyroid tumors. TCRdb reprocessed the PCR reads using MiXCR. In the table there are roughly 25,000 clones, approximately 24% of which are singletons. Thyroid surgery was performed in patients who had received no treatment beforehand. Source material: tumor tissue. The receptors were sampled from a male donor with papillary thyroid cancer or a benign thyroid nodule (not recorded which). Some clones in this sample may be carry-over from other donors' samples.

Note on this clone: The junction shows a germline mismatch at one end, possibly a read error. V usage is TRBV29-1 and J usage is TRBJ2-5; no definite D call. The CDR3 runs 13 residues. The germline gives CDR1 SQVTM, CDR2 ANQGSEA. CDR3 coding DNA: TGCAGCGTTGAAAGAACGGACCAAGATACCCAGTACTTC. It yields the protein CSVERTDQDTQYF.

This clone has ten or more counts. The chain uses TRBV15 and TRBJ2-3, with 7 positions matching TRBD2. There are 14 residues in the CDR3. After removal of 9 bases from V and 4 bases from J, the junction contained 10 bases not matched to a gene. The germline CDR1 and CDR2 sequences are LNHNV and YYDKDF (reference sequence). The CDR3 DNA reads TGTGCCACGACCAGCGGGATGAGCGCAGATACGCAGTATTTT. Encoded protein: CATTSGMSADTQYF.

This clone was picked up many times. The V and J genes are TRBV5-1 and TRBJ2-7, with TRBD1 identical over 7 bases. The ends lost 2 bases at V and 0 bases at J; junction bases unmatched: 2. The V gene's germline CDR1 is SGHRS and CDR2 YFSETQ. The length of the CDR3 is 14 residues. The CDR3 sequence: CASSFGDSSYEQYF. The CDR3 nucleotides read TGCGCCAGCAGCTTCGGGGACAGCTCCTACGAGCAGTACTTC.

This clone ranks as medium-sized. The rearrangement joins TRBV28 to TRBJ1-1; 9 nucleotides align to TRBD1. V gave up 2 bases and J gave up 11 bases; unmatched junction bases: 3. The germline gives CDR1 MDHEN, CDR2 SYDVKM. CDR3 length equals 12 residues. The CDR3: CASSLGTGKAFF. The CDR3 region has the DNA TGTGCCAGCAGTTTAGGGACAGGGAAGGCTTTCTTT.

This clone was counted ten times or more. The chain links TRBV13 to TRBJ1-1, with 8 nucleotides matching TRBD1. The CDR3 is 16 residues long. Trimming took 2 bases from V and 1 from J; bases not matched to a gene: 6. Germline CDR1 reads PRHDT; CDR2 reads FYEKMQ (reference sequence). CDR3 in amino acids: CASSLTGGPANTEAFF. The DNA for the CDR3 is TGTGCCAGCAGCTTAACAGGGGGACCAGCGAACACTGAAGCTTTCTTT.

This clone came up many times. V and J are TRBV29-1 and TRBJ2-1, with D perhaps matching TRBD2 (5 bases). The CDR3 runs to 13 residues. V lost 4 bases, J lost 5 bases, and 12 bases lay in between. The germline CDR1 and CDR2 sequences are SQVTM and ANQGSEA. This chain's CDR3 is CSVAGYSDNEQFF. The CDR3 nucleotides are TGCAGCGTTGCCGGGTATAGCGACAATGAGCAGTTCTTC.

This clone was found many times. The gene calls are TRBV4-2 and TRBJ1-2; no reliable D call. The germline gives CDR1 LGHNA, CDR2 YNFKEQ. The CDR3 is 14 amino acids. With 0 bases removed from V and 4 bases from J, the gap between germline ends came to 9 bases. DNA for the CDR3: TGTGCCAGCAGCCAAGATCCATACTCCTATGGCTACACCTTC. Translation: CASSQDPYSYGYTF.

J is TRBJ1-5 and V is TRBV27; D remains ambiguous. The V gene lost 9 bases and the J gene lost 0 bases, with 9 bases spanning the gap. This CDR3 is built from 13 residues. Per the germline V gene, CDR1 is MNHEY and CDR2 is SMNVEV (reference sequence). As DNA, the CDR3 is TGTGCCAGAAGTACCCATAGCAATCAGCCCCAGCATTTT. Its protein is CARSTHSNQPQHF.

Of note for this clone: Its ends do not fully match the called genes, so a read error is possible. The J gene is TRBJ2-3, the V gene TRBV7-8; the D is unclear. The germline CDR1 and CDR2 sequences are SGHVS and FQNEAQ. This CDR3 region has 16 residues. The CDR3 here is CASSVWRLTGPDTEYF. For the CDR3, the DNA is TGTGCCAGCAGCGTTTGGCGGCTAACGGGTCCGGATACGGAGTATTTT.

This clone was observed a handful of times. One end of the junction is discordant with germline, which a read error may explain. The V call is TRBV28, the J call TRBJ1-2; D perhaps matches TRBD1 (5 bases). CDR1 and CDR2 (germline): MDHEN, SYDVKM. The CDR3 runs to 16 residues. In nucleotides, the CDR3 is TGTGCCAGCAGTTCACCCCGGGGGGGACTTACCCGTGGCTACACGTTC. Translation gives CASSSPRGGLTRGYTF.

The chain employs TRBV6-6 and TRBJ2-7; maybe TRBD1 (6 bases). Germline-derived CDR1 and CDR2 are MNHNY and SVGAGI (reference sequence). With 3 bases removed from V and 2 bases from J, the gap between germline ends came to 11 bases. The CDR3 has 14 residues. The CDR3 region is CASSYGTWAYEQYF. CDR3 sequence (DNA): TGTGCCAGCAGTTATGGGACATGGGCCTACGAGCAGTACTTC.

This clone was recorded only once. Relative to the germline gene, one junction end is altered; a read error may explain this. The V gene is TRBV20-1, the J gene TRBJ2-7; 13 nucleotides align to TRBD2. Germline CDR1 is DFQATT and CDR2 is SNEGSKA (reference sequence). The CDR3 has 16 amino acids. CDR3: CSSRSGTSGDYYEQYF. CDR3 sequence (DNA): TGCAGTTCTAGATCCGGGACTAGCGGGGACTACTACGAGCAGTACTTC.

This clone was observed a few times. This may be a read error: a much more frequent sequence differs by one nucleotide. The rearrangement links TRBV7-2 to TRBJ2-3; either TRBD1 or TRBD2 may fit D (5 bases each). The CDR3 is made up of 13 amino acids. The V end lost 7 bases, the J end lost 5 bases, and 13 bases lay between the germline ends. Germline V gene lookup returns CDR1 SGHTA and CDR2 FQGNSA. The CDR3 loop is CASILQGVDTQYF. CDR3 nucleotides: TGTGCCAGCATCCTTCAGGGAGTAGATACGCAGTATTTT.

There are many counts of this clone. The genes are TRBV6-6 and TRBJ1-1, with 8 nucleotides matching TRBD1. CDR3 length equals 17 residues. V trimming: 0 bases; J trimming: 3 bases; junction bases outside the gene matches: 9. Per germline, CDR1 MNHNY and CDR2 SVGAGI (reference sequence). The CDR3 reads CASSYSRDRLSDTEAFF. The CDR3 DNA reads as TGTGCCAGCAGTTACTCGAGGGACAGGCTTTCCGACACTGAAGCTTTCTTT.

This clone showed up many times. The chain recombines TRBV28 with TRBJ2-2; 13 bases line up with TRBD2. This CDR3 spans 21 amino acids. V was clipped by 2 bases and J by 3 bases; unmatched bases: 15. CDR1 MDHEN and CDR2 SYDVKM come from the germline V gene. The CDR3 region is CASSLNPSRTSGRRDTGELFF. The DNA of the CDR3 is TGTGCCAGCAGTTTAAACCCCTCCCGGACTAGCGGGAGAAGGGACACCGGGGAGCTGTTTTTT.

This clone was picked up a small number of times. The V gene is TRBV28, the J gene TRBJ1-1; D gene ambiguous. This CDR3 is built from 13 residues. V lost 4 bases and J lost 1, with 7 bases in between. Germline lookup yields CDR1 MDHEN and CDR2 SYDVKM. The CDR3 bases are TGTGCCAGCAGTTCGGAGCCGAACACTGAAGCTTTCTTT. Residues: CASSSEPNTEAFF.

In its sample, this clone was seen many times. The chain couples TRBV4-3 to TRBJ2-7, with D uncertain. Deletions cut 0 bases from V and 6 bases from J, with 15 bases between. Germline CDR1 and CDR2: LGHNA and YSLEER. This CDR3 is 15 amino acids long. CDR3 sequence: CASSQERRLLGEQYF. DNA for the CDR3: TGCGCCAGCAGCCAAGAAAGGAGACTCCTCGGCGAGCAGTACTTC.

This rearrangement joins TRBV4-1 to TRBJ1-6; 9 bases line up with TRBD1. Germline-derived CDR1 and CDR2 are MGHRA and YSYEKL. CDR3 length equals 15 residues. After removal of 1 base from V and 10 bases from J, the junction contained 5 bases not matched to a gene. The CDR3 protein is CASSQAGTGWSPLHF. Here the CDR3 DNA reads TGCGCCAGCAGCCAAGCCGGGACAGGGTGGTCACCCCTCCACTTT.

This clone was recorded a few times. A read error may account for a junction end that differs from germline. The CDR3, as DNA: TGTGCCAGCAGCACTATAGTGGGCGTAACTGGGTCCAACGTCCTGACTTTC. Amino acids: CASSTIVGVTGSNVLTF. The chain uses TRBV28 and TRBJ2-6; no firm D call. The V gene's germline CDR1 is MDHEN and CDR2 SYDVKM. The CDR3 runs 17 residues.

This clone has at least ten counts. This chain uses TRBV7-9 with TRBJ1-5; no clear D. Trimming stripped 5 bases from V and 4 bases from J, with 6 bases between. CDR3 length: 12 residues. Germline CDR1 SEHNR, CDR2 FQNEAQ (reference sequence). The CDR3 DNA reads as TGTGCCAGCAGCCCTCCAAATCAGCCCCAGCATTTT. As protein: CASSPPNQPQHF.

This clone has a count of ten or more. The chain recombines TRBV3-1 with TRBJ2-1, with D uncertain. The germline V gene has CDR1 LGHDT and CDR2 YNNKEL (reference sequence). CDR3 length: 12 residues. V was pared by 3 bases and J by 8 bases, with 8 bases between. CDR3 coding DNA: TGTGCCAGCAGCCAGGGCGCGGATGAGCAGTTCTTC. It is translated as CASSQGADEQFF.

This clone has only one observation. Germline and junction disagree at one end, which may indicate a read error. This chain joins TRBV6-1 and TRBJ2-2, with D hard to call. This CDR3 is built from 12 residues. Germline assignment: CDR1 MNHNS and CDR2 SASEGT. The CDR3 loop is CASSANTWELFF. In nucleotides, the CDR3 is TGTGCCAGCAGTGCGAACACCTGGGAGCTGTTTTTT.

Remarks on this clone: Because the CDR3 is missing its conserved closing phenylalanine or tryptophan, this is likely a read error. The chain combines TRBV20-1 with TRBJ2-7; D might be TRBD1 (6 bases). The V end lost 0 bases, the J end lost 3 bases, and 15 bases lay between the germline ends. Germline CDR1 reads DFQATT; CDR2 reads SNEGSKA (reference sequence). This CDR3 has 15 amino acids. The chain's CDR3 is CSAREIRQGFYEQYL. DNA of the CDR3: TGCAGTGCTAGAGAAATTCGGCAGGGGTTCTACGAGCAGTACTTG.

Worth noting for this clone: This may be a read error: a much more frequent sequence differs by one nucleotide. Likely a read error: the CDR3 ends without its conserved phenylalanine or tryptophan. The rearrangement links TRBV30 to TRBJ2-1; no definite D call. The CDR3 spans 13 residues. The germline V gene encodes CDR1 GTSNPN and CDR2 SVGIG (reference sequence). V dropped 8 bases and J dropped 3 bases, with 14 bases sitting between them. The CDR3 nucleotides read TGTGCCGGCCTGTCCAACCTCTACAATGAGCAGTTCCTC. Amino acids: CAGLSNLYNEQFL.